Following are 13 T cell receptor beta chains from one sample sequenced in a study of T-cell reconstitution after alpha-beta-depleted transplantation in children. This sample's TCRbeta library carried unique molecular identifier barcodes. A single record per CDR3 protein comes from TCRdb applying MiXCR to the PCR reads. The table lists fewer than 250,000 distinct CDR3 sequences, around a sixth of them singletons. Sequences were derived from PBMCs, mostly from graft donor cells, sampled 360 days after TCRalphabeta/CD19-depleted stem cell transplant. These TCRs come from a male patient between 2 and 10 years old who had a stem cell transplant for acute lymphoblastic leukemia, so the T cells may come from the graft donor.

This clonotype has just a few counts. The rearrangement uses TRBV25-1 and TRBJ1-6; D perhaps matches TRBD1 (6 bases). CDR1 is MGHDK, CDR2 SYGVNS, per germline. The V end lost 4 bases, the J end lost 8 bases, and 18 bases lay between the germline ends. The CDR3 is 16 residues long. The CDR3 reads CASSGNHREGYSPLHF. CDR3 in DNA: TGTGCCAGCAGTGGGAATCACAGGGAAGGCTATTCACCCCTCCACTTT.

This clonotype appeared a few times. V usage is TRBV6-5 and J usage is TRBJ2-7, with D hard to call. There are 13 residues in the CDR3. From germline, CDR1 is MNHEY and CDR2 SVGAGI. V dropped 0 bases and J dropped 5 bases, with 8 bases sitting between them. CDR3 coding DNA: TGTGCCAGCAGTTACTCGGGGTTCGACGAGCAGTACTTC. As protein: CASSYSGFDEQYF.

This clonotype has a single count. This chain uses TRBV30 with TRBJ2-7, with no clear D. V was shortened by 1 base and J by 2 bases, with 6 bases between the two germline ends. The CDR3 contains 12 residues. Germline CDR1 is GTSNPN and CDR2 is SVGIG (reference sequence). CDR3 sequence (DNA): TGTGCCTGGAGTGGGATCCCCTACGAGCAGTACTTC. It specifies CAWSGIPYEQYF.

The CDR3 bases are TGTGCCACCAGCAGAGTCCGGACTAGCGGGAAAGAGCAGTACTTC. This gives the protein CATSRVRTSGKEQYF. The V call is TRBV15, the J call TRBJ2-7, with 12 bases matching TRBD2. This CDR3 spans 15 amino acids. CDR1 is LNHNV, CDR2 YYDKDF, per germline (reference sequence). J was trimmed by 7 bases and V by 1 base; bases with no gene match: 5.

The chain carries TRBV11-3 and TRBJ1-1; D ambiguous. CDR1 is SGHNT, CDR2 YENEEA, per germline. The V and J ends lost 5 bases and 5 bases respectively, with 12 bases between them. The CDR3 length is 13 residues. In nucleotides, the CDR3 is TGTGCCAGCAGCCCTACGGCGGGGACTGAAGCTTTCTTT. Protein sequence: CASSPTAGTEAFF.

The table lists this clonotype with a few counts. This chain connects TRBV27 to TRBJ1-4; 9 positions agree with TRBD1. Germline lookup yields CDR1 MNHEY and CDR2 SMNVEV (reference sequence). The CDR3 is 15 amino acids. V lost 3 bases, J lost 8 bases, and 7 bases stayed unmatched. CDR3 coding DNA: TGTGCCAGCAGTTTTCCCGGGACAGGGTTGGAAAAACTGTTTTTT. Its protein is CASSFPGTGLEKLFF.

This clonotype was counted at least ten times. This sequence joins TRBV5-1 and TRBJ2-1; D could derive from TRBD1 or TRBD2 (6 bases each). CDR3 size: 15 residues. The germline V gene encodes CDR1 SGHRS and CDR2 YFSETQ. Trimming removed 0 bases at V and 7 bases at J, with 14 bases between. The CDR3 is CASSLVPGAMNEQFF. The CDR3 DNA follows: TGCGCCAGCAGCTTGGTCCCGGGGGCAATGAATGAGCAGTTCTTC.

The chain couples TRBV12-3 or TRBV12-4 to TRBJ2-1; 8 nucleotides line up with TRBD2. The CDR3 has 16 amino acids. Germline trimming cut 5 bases from V and 5 bases from J; bases unmatched to any gene: 11. CDR3 sequence: CASSPSGRGDDNEQFF. CDR3 DNA sequence: TGTGCCAGCAGTCCCTCGGGGCGGGGGGACGACAATGAGCAGTTCTTC.

In this sample, this clonotype turned up a few times. V usage is TRBV18 and J usage is TRBJ1-6; D uncertain. CDR3 size: 14 residues. Trimming took off 2 bases at V and 3 bases at J, with 5 bases between the two ends. Germline V gene sequence: CDR1 KGHSH, CDR2 LQKENI. CDR3 nucleotides: TGTGCCAGCTCACCAGCGGACTATAATTCACCCCTCCACTTT. Amino acids: CASSPADYNSPLHF.

The chain employs TRBV12-3 or TRBV12-4 and TRBJ1-2; possible D gene TRBD1, 6 bases. V lost 5 bases and J 3 bases, leaving 7 bases between the germline ends. The CDR3 consists of 12 residues. This CDR3 is CASSRTDYGYTF. CDR3 DNA sequence: TGTGCCAGCAGTCGGACAGACTATGGCTACACCTTC.

This clonotype has just a few counts. The chain recombines TRBV7-2 with TRBJ2-3; 7 nucleotides match TRBD1. The V and J ends lost 2 bases and 6 bases, in that order; junction bases with no gene match: 5. Germline V CDR1 and CDR2: SGHTA, FQGNSA. The CDR3 consists of 14 residues. CDR3 residues: CASSLSRQGDTQYF. As DNA, the CDR3 is TGTGCCAGCAGCTTATCAAGACAGGGTGATACGCAGTATTTT.

This clonotype occurred a few times. The rearrangement uses TRBV5-1 and TRBJ1-3; 8 positions agree with TRBD1. Germline assignment: CDR1 SGHRS and CDR2 YFSETQ. CDR3 length: 16 residues. V was clipped by 4 bases and J by 2 bases; unmatched bases: 8. The CDR3 bases are TGCGCCAGCAGCCCGCTATGGACAGGGACTGGAAACACCATATATTTT. Translated, it gives CASSPLWTGTGNTIYF.

This clonotype turned up a few times. The rearrangement uses TRBV18 and TRBJ2-7, with TRBD1 matching 8 bases. After removal of 6 bases from V and 3 bases from J, the junction contained 7 bases not matched to a gene. This CDR3 region has 14 residues. CDR1 and CDR2 from the germline V gene are KGHSH and LQKENI. The CDR3 DNA reads TGTGCCAGCTCTCCCCAGGGGGCCTTCTACGAGCAGTACTTC. This codes for CASSPQGAFYEQYF.